The clone carrying this T cell receptor beta chain appeared a few times. What it binds is not known. The junction differs from germline at one of its ends, possibly a read error. Sorted CD4+ subsets: naive, central memory, regulatory, stem cell-like memory (CD45RO/CCR7/CD25/CD127/CD95/CD27 panel). The sample comes from a study of beta chain features in type 1 diabetes. Regarding the study as a whole: Shortening of TCRB CDR3s, moderate but significant, appeared in all four CD4+ subsets of Type 1 diabetes patients.

The sequenced template was cDNA made from the entire isolated RNA. Sequenced by immunoSEQ multiplex PCR; TCRdb stores in-frame clones only, minus some. The data contain 20,000 to 25,000 clones, about 70% of them seen just once; the ten biggest clones take up 0.9% to 1.4%. Germline values: CDR1 LGHNA, CDR2 YNFKEQ. The CDR3 contains 14 residues. This sequence was found in a woman in her forties with type 1 diabetes. The chain carries TRBV4-2 and TRBJ2-7; 9 bases agree with TRBD1. The material sequenced was stem cell memory CD4+ T cells from blood. This CDR3 is CASTQNRGQGEQYF. The CDR3 bases are TGTGCCAGCACCCAAAACAGGGGGCAGGGGGAGCAGTACTTC.